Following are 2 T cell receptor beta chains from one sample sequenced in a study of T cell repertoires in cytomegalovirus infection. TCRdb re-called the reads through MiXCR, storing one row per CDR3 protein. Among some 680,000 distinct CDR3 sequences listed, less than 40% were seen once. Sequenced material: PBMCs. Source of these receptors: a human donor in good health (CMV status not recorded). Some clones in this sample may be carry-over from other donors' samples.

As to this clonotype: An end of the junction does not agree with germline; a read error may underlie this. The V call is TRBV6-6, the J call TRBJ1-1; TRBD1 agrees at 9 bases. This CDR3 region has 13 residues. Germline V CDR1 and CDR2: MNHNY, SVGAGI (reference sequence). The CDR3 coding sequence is TGTGCCAGCAGACGGGGACAGGGAAATGAATCTTTCTTT. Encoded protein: CASRRGQGNESFF.

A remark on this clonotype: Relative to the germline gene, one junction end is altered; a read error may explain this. The CDR3 DNA is TGTGCTAGCAGTCCCTGGGTGATTGGCTACACCTTC. As protein: CASSPWVIGYTF. The chain joins TRBV7-7 to TRBJ1-2; D call uncertain. This CDR3 region has 12 residues. Looked up from germline, CDR1 is SSHAT and CDR2 is FNYEAQ (reference sequence).